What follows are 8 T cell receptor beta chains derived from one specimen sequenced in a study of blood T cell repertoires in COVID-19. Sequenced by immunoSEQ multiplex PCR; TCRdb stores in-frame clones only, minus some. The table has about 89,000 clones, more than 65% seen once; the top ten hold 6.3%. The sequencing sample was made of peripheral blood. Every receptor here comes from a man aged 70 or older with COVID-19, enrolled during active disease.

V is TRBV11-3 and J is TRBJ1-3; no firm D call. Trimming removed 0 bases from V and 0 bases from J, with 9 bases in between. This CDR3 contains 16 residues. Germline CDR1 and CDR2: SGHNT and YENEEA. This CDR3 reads CASSLERRSSGNTIYF. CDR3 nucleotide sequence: TGTGCCAGCAGCTTAGAACGACGGAGCTCTGGAAACACCATATATTTT.

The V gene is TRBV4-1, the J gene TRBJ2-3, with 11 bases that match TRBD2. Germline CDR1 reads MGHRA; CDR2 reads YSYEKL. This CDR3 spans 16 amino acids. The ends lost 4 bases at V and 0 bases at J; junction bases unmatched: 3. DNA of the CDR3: TGCGCCAGCAGCCTTCGACTAGCGGGGAGCACAGATACGCAGTATTTT. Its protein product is CASSLRLAGSTDTQYF.

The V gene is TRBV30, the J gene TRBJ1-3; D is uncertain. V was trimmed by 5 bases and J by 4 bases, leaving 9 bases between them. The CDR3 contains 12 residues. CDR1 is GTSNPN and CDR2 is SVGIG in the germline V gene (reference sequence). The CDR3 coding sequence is TGTGCCTGGGGTGATACAGGAAACACCATATATTTT. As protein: CAWGDTGNTIYF. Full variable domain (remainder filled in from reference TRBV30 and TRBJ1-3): SQTIHQWPATLVQPVGSPLSLECTVEGTSNPNLYWYRQAAGRGLQLLFYSVGIGQISSEVPQNLSASRPQDRQFILSSKKLLLSDSGFYLCAWGDTGNTIYFGEGSWLTVV.

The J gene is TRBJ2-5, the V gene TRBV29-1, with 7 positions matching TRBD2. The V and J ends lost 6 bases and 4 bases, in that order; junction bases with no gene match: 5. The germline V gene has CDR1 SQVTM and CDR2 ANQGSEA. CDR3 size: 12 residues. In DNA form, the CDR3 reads TGCAGCGTGGGGGAGGGGTCAGAGACCCAGTACTTC. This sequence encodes CSVGEGSETQYF. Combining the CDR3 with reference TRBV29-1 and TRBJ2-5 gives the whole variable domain SAVISQKPSRDICQRGTSLTIQCQVDSQVTMMFWYRQQPGQSLTLIATANQGSEATYESGFVIDKFPISRPNLTFSTLTVSNMSPEDSSIYLCSVGEGSETQYFGPGTRLLVL.

In DNA form, the CDR3 reads TGTGCCAGCAGCCCTCAACTAGCGGGAGGGCCCTTGGATGAGCAGTTCTTC. Protein sequence: CASSPQLAGGPLDEQFF. The gene calls are TRBV4-2 and TRBJ2-1; 13 bases align to TRBD2. Per the germline V gene, CDR1 is LGHNA and CDR2 is YNFKEQ. The CDR3 has 17 residues. J gave up 8 bases and V 4 bases, and 11 bases lay outside the gene matches.

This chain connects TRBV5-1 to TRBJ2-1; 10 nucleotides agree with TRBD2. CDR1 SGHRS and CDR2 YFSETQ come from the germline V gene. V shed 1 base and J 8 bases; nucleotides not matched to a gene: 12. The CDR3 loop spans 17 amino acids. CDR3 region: CASSLTLSSGRVDEQFF. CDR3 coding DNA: TGCGCCAGCAGCTTGACTCTTTCTAGCGGGAGAGTAGATGAGCAGTTCTTC.

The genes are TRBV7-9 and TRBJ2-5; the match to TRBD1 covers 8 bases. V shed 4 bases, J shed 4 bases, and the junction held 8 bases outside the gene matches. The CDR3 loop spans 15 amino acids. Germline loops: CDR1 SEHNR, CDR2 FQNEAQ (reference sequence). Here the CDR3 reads CASSSYGQGPETQYF. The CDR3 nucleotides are TGTGCCAGCAGCTCTTACGGACAGGGCCCAGAGACCCAGTACTTC.

CDR3: CASSRDRIIYEQYF. The CDR3, as DNA: TGTGCCAGCAGTCGGGACAGGATAATTTACGAGCAGTACTTC. The chain carries TRBV6-6 and TRBJ2-7; 8 bases line up with TRBD1. The CDR3 runs 14 residues. V was pared by 5 bases and J by 4 bases, with 7 bases of the junction left unmatched. Germline loops: CDR1 MNHNY, CDR2 SVGAGI (reference sequence).